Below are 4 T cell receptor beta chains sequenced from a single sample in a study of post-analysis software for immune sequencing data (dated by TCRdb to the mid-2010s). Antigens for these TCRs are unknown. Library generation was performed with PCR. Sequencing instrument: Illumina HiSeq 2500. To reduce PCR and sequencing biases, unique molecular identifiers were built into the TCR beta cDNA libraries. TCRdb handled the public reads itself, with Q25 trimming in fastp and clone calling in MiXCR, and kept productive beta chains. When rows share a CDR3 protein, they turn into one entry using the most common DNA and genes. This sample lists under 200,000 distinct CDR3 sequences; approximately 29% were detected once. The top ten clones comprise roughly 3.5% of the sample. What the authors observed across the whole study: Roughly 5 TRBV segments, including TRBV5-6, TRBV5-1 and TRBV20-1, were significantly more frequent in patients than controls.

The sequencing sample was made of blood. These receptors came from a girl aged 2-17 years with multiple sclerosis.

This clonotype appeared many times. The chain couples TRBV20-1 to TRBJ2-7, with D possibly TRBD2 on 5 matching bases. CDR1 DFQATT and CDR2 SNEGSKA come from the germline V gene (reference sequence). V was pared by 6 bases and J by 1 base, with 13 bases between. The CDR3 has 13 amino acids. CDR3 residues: CSAEARGSYEQYF. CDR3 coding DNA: TGCAGTGCCGAGGCACGGGGTTCCTACGAGCAGTACTTC.

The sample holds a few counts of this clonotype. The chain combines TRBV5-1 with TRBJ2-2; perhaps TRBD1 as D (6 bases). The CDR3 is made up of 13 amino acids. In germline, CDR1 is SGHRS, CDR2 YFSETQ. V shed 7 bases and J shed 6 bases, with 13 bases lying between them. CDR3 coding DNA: TGCGCCAGCGGGACGGGACAACCCGGGGAGCTGTTTTTT. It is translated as CASGTGQPGELFF.

This chain's CDR3 is CSARTYSARFDGYTF. The CDR3 DNA sequence: TGCAGTGCTAGAACGTATTCAGCTCGGTTTGATGGCTACACCTTC. This chain links TRBV20-1 with TRBJ1-2; D gene ambiguous. The CDR3 is 15 amino acids. Germline loops: CDR1 DFQATT, CDR2 SNEGSKA (reference sequence). V lost 2 bases to trimming and J lost 6 bases, with 19 bases between them.

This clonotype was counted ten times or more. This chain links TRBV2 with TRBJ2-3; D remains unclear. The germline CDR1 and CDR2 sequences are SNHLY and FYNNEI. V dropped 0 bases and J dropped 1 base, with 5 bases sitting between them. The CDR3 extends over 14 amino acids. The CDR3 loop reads CASSEAKGTDTQYF. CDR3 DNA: TGTGCCAGCAGTGAAGCGAAGGGCACAGATACGCAGTATTTT.